One and the same sample provided the 32 T cell receptor beta chains below, sequenced in a study of T cell responses to AZD1222 COVID-19 vaccine. Only in-frame clones appear in the TCRdb table, and some are missing; sequencing was by immunoSEQ multiplex PCR. Here the sample spans around 96,000 clones, nearly 90% being singletons. Sequenced here: peripheral blood, sampled on day 0 of AZD1222 vaccination. The receptors derive from an adult in good health.

The chain combines TRBV3-1 (or the pseudogene TRBV3-2) with TRBJ2-5; TRBD1 agrees at 10 bases. CDR3 size: 15 residues. Germline CDR1 and CDR2: LGHDT and YNNKEL (reference sequence). Trimming cost V 3 bases and J 4 bases; bases outside gene matches: 5. CDR3 sequence reads: CASSHLDRGGETQYF. The CDR3 bases are TGTGCCAGCAGCCATCTGGACAGGGGGGGAGAGACCCAGTACTTC.

The chain joins TRBV7-2 to TRBJ1-5; 9 positions agree with TRBD1. This CDR3 spans 14 amino acids. Germline CDR1 and CDR2: SGHTA and FQGNSA. With V trimmed by 5 bases and J by 7 bases, 6 bases remained unmatched. This CDR3 reads CASSATGGGQPQHF. CDR3 DNA: TGTGCCAGCAGCGCGACAGGGGGGGGCCAGCCCCAGCATTTT.

This rearrangement joins TRBV6-2 or TRBV6-3 to TRBJ1-5; D is unresolved. V lost 5 bases and J lost 0, with 11 bases in between. There are 15 residues in the CDR3. Germline V CDR1 and CDR2: MNHEY, SVGEGT. The CDR3 is CASSTTPYSNQPQHF. The CDR3 DNA reads TGTGCCAGCAGTACGACACCCTATAGCAATCAGCCCCAGCATTTT.

The chain combines TRBV24-1 with TRBJ2-1; D is tentatively TRBD1 or TRBD2 (5 bases each). CDR1 is KGHDR and CDR2 is SFDVKD in the germline V gene. This CDR3 region has 17 residues. V was trimmed by 4 bases and J by 6 bases, leaving 21 bases between them. CDR3 in DNA: TGTGCCACCAGTGAGATGAGGGGTGGTAGGGCAGGCAATGAGCAGTTCTTC. This encodes CATSEMRGGRAGNEQFF.

The chain employs TRBV12-5 and TRBJ1-2; 10 bases line up with TRBD1. The CDR3 sequence is 16 residues long. The ends lost 3 bases at V and 6 bases at J; junction bases unmatched: 10. In germline, CDR1 is LGHNT, CDR2 FRNRAP. CDR3 nucleotide sequence: TGTGCTAGTGGTTTCAGTGTGGGACAGGGGTCCCATGGCTACACCTTC. Protein sequence: CASGFSVGQGSHGYTF.

The chain links TRBV2 to TRBJ2-2, with TRBD1 as a possible D gene (6 bases). From germline, CDR1 is SNHLY and CDR2 FYNNEI. V lost 5 bases, J lost 2 bases, and 9 bases lay in between. The CDR3 is 14 residues long. The CDR3 loop reads CASSRDINTGELFF. The CDR3 DNA reads as TGTGCCAGCAGTCGGGACATAAACACCGGGGAGCTGTTTTTT. Drawing the rest from reference TRBV2 and TRBJ2-2, the complete variable domain is EPEVTQTPSHQVTQMGQEVILRCVPISNHLYFYWYRQILGQKVEFLVSFYNNEISEKSEIFDDQFSVERPDGSNFTLKIRSTKLEDSAMYFCASSRDINTGELFFGEGSRLTVL.

V and J are TRBV7-2 and TRBJ1-2; D gene uncertain. V gave up 8 bases and J gave up 4 bases, with 14 bases separating them. Germline CDR1 is SGHTA and CDR2 is FQGNSA. This CDR3 has 13 residues. The CDR3 sequence: CASSNRLLYGYTF. The CDR3, as DNA: TGTGCCAGCTCAAACAGACTCCTCTATGGCTACACCTTC.

V gene TRBV29-1 combines with J gene TRBJ1-2, with a possible D match to TRBD1 (5 bases). V lost 4 bases and J 4 bases, leaving 13 bases between the germline ends. This CDR3 has 13 residues. In germline, CDR1 is SQVTM, CDR2 ANQGSEA. DNA for the CDR3: TGCAGCGTTGGACAGAATAGCGCCTATGGCTACACCTTC. It specifies CSVGQNSAYGYTF.

This chain uses TRBV24-1 with TRBJ2-3; tentatively, D is TRBD2 (5 bases). The CDR3 is made up of 13 amino acids. Germline assignment: CDR1 KGHDR and CDR2 SFDVKD. The V and J ends lost 3 bases and 3 bases respectively, with 6 bases between them. CDR3 sequence reads: CATSDPGTDTQYF. The CDR3 nucleotides read TGTGCCACCAGTGATCCGGGGACAGATACGCAGTATTTT.

The chain employs TRBV11-2 and TRBJ1-2; D is unclear. The CDR3 covers 13 residues. Looked up from germline, CDR1 is SGHAT and CDR2 is FQNNGV. V was pared by 3 bases and J by 2 bases, with 7 bases between. The DNA of the CDR3 is TGTGCCAGCAGCTTCGAAGGGAACTATGGCTACACCTTC. This codes for CASSFEGNYGYTF.

J is TRBJ1-5 and V is TRBV10-2; D might be TRBD1 (6 bases). The V end was cut by 6 bases, the J end by 6 bases, with 15 bases between. Germline CDR1 is WSHSY and CDR2 is SAAADI. This CDR3 is built from 14 residues. The CDR3 bases are TGCGCCAGCAGGGACGGTGGAGGGGGTCAGCCCCAGCATTTT. The encoded protein is CASRDGGGGQPQHF.

The chain has TRBV2 and TRBJ1-1; 8 nucleotides align to TRBD1. Germline CDR1 and CDR2: SNHLY and FYNNEI. The CDR3 length is 15 residues. Losses at the gene ends were 3 bases for V and 6 bases for J; bases not matched to a gene: 9. CDR3 DNA sequence: TGTGCCAGCAGTGATCAGGGGGCTGGGATCGCTGAAGCTTTCTTT. Protein sequence: CASSDQGAGIAEAFF.

V usage is TRBV30 and J usage is TRBJ1-6; unclear D gene. Germline assignment: CDR1 GTSNPN and CDR2 SVGIG (reference sequence). Trimming cost V 4 bases and J 0 bases, with 13 bases left between them. CDR3 length equals 16 residues. The CDR3 reads CAWNRLRSSYNSPLHF. Written as DNA, the CDR3 is TGTGCCTGGAACCGTCTCAGGAGCTCCTATAATTCACCCCTCCACTTT.

The gene calls are TRBV2 and TRBJ2-5; tentative D call: TRBD1 (7 bases). The CDR3 has 15 residues. V dropped 6 bases and J dropped 2 bases, with 16 bases sitting between them. Germline V CDR1 and CDR2: SNHLY, FYNNEI. This CDR3 reads CASSGGQIIQETQYF. CDR3 bases: TGTGCCAGCAGCGGGGGACAGATCATTCAAGAGACCCAGTACTTC.

The chain couples TRBV4-1 to TRBJ2-5; tentative D call: TRBD2 (5 bases). The CDR3 totals 15 residues. Germline V gives CDR1 MGHRA, CDR2 YSYEKL. Trimming took 3 bases from V and 1 from J, leaving 12 bases between them. The CDR3, as DNA: TGCGCCAGCAGCCACGGGGTGGCAGCCCAAGAGACCCAGTACTTC. The encoded protein is CASSHGVAAQETQYF.

The chain is built from TRBV11-3 and TRBJ1-2; D possibly corresponds to TRBD1 (5 bases). V was trimmed by 1 base and J by 7 bases, leaving 7 bases between them. This CDR3 is 12 amino acids long. Germline V lookup: CDR1 SGHNT, CDR2 YENEEA. Here the CDR3 reads CASSLVGAGYTF. CDR3 coding DNA: TGTGCCAGCAGCTTAGTAGGGGCTGGCTACACCTTC. The variable domain in full, completed from reference TRBV11-3 and TRBJ1-2, reads EAGVVQSPRYKIIEKKQPVAFWCNPISGHNTLYWYLQNLGQGPELLIRYENEEAVDDSQLPKDRFSAERLKGVDSTLKIQPAELGDSAVYLCASSLVGAGYTFGSGTRLTVV.

This chain joins TRBV3-1 (or the pseudogene TRBV3-2) and TRBJ1-1; 8 bases map to TRBD1. V gave up 4 bases and J gave up 9 bases; unmatched junction bases: 10. CDR3 length equals 14 residues. CDR1 LGHDT and CDR2 YNNKEL come from the germline V gene (reference sequence). The CDR3 bases are TGTGCCAGCAGCCGACAGGGGCCTACTTGGAAAGCTTTCTTT. Encoded protein: CASSRQGPTWKAFF.

J is TRBJ2-7 and V is TRBV10-2; tentatively, D is TRBD1 or TRBD2 (6 bases each). Trimming cost V 5 bases and J 1 base, with 9 bases left between them. Germline V gene lookup returns CDR1 WSHSY and CDR2 SAAADI. The CDR3 consists of 13 residues. The CDR3 protein is CASSRGVSYEQYF. CDR3 nucleotide sequence: TGCGCCAGCAGTAGGGGGGTTTCCTACGAGCAGTACTTC.

The chain joins TRBV7-9 to TRBJ2-1; D might be TRBD1 or TRBD2, each matching 5 bases. Germline V lookup: CDR1 SEHNR, CDR2 FQNEAQ (reference sequence). There are 15 residues in the CDR3. Trimming removed 5 bases at V and 5 bases at J, with 16 bases between. Here the CDR3 reads CASSRPGRRDNEQFF. The CDR3 DNA follows: TGTGCCAGCAGCAGACCGGGACGGCGGGACAATGAGCAGTTCTTC.

This chain joins TRBV10-1 and TRBJ2-7, with a possible D match to TRBD2 (5 bases). This CDR3 spans 13 amino acids. Germline V lookup: CDR1 WNHNN, CDR2 SYGVQD (reference sequence). Trimming left V 3 bases short and J 0 bases short, with 6 bases between. The CDR3 region is CASSDGSSYEQYF. The DNA of the CDR3 is TGCGCCAGCAGTGATGGGAGCTCCTACGAGCAGTACTTC.

The chain joins TRBV7-3 to TRBJ1-6; a possible D gene is TRBD1 (6 bases). Trimming removed 5 bases from V and 0 bases from J, with 11 bases in between. Germline CDR1 SGHTA, CDR2 FQGTGA. This CDR3 has 16 residues. CDR3 in amino acids: CASSPTGRSYNSPLHF. CDR3 in DNA: TGTGCCAGCAGCCCTACAGGGCGCTCCTATAATTCACCCCTCCACTTT.

This clone occurred once. The genes are TRBV7-2 and TRBJ2-1; 13 nucleotides line up with TRBD2. The CDR3 totals 18 residues. Germline assignment: CDR1 SGHTA and CDR2 FQGNSA. The J segment lost 5 bases and the V segment lost 4 bases, leaving 11 bases of the junction unmatched. CDR3 bases: TGTGCCAGCAGCTCCCAAAGACCGGGACTAGCGGGGAACAATGAGCAGTTCTTC. Protein sequence: CASSSQRPGLAGNNEQFF. Based on the CDR3 plus reference TRBV7-2 and TRBJ2-1, the full variable domain is GAGVSQSPSNKVTEKGKDVELRCDPISGHTALYWYRQSLGQGLEFLIYFQGNSAPDKSGLPSDRFSAERTGGSVSTLTIQRTQQEDSAVYLCASSSQRPGLAGNNEQFFGPGTRLTVL.

The V and J genes are TRBV5-1 and TRBJ2-3; 9 positions agree with TRBD1. This CDR3 has 13 residues. V lost 5 bases and J lost 3; bases outside the gene matches: 1. Germline CDR1 reads SGHRS; CDR2 reads YFSETQ. The CDR3: CASRGTGTDTQYF. CDR3 coding DNA: TGCGCCAGCAGGGGGACAGGGACAGATACGCAGTATTTT.

The V and J genes are TRBV5-6 and TRBJ1-2; 7 positions match TRBD1. Germline V gene data show CDR1 as SGHDT and CDR2 as YYEEEE. The CDR3 covers 14 residues. The V gene end was trimmed by 4 bases and the J gene end by 1 base; junction bases not matched to a gene: 4. In DNA form, the CDR3 reads TGTGCCAGCAGCCTGGGACAGCTTAACTATGGCTACACCTTC. Its translation: CASSLGQLNYGYTF.

This chain uses TRBV5-6 with TRBJ1-1; no definite D call. Germline values: CDR1 SGHDT, CDR2 YYEEEE. CDR3 length equals 12 residues. The germline V and J ends were trimmed by 5 bases and 7 bases, with 12 bases remaining between them. CDR3 residues: CASSFRRVEAFF. DNA for the CDR3: TGTGCCAGCAGTTTCAGAAGGGTTGAAGCTTTCTTT.

The V gene is TRBV19, the J gene TRBJ1-5; 10 positions agree with TRBD1. The CDR3 is 17 residues long. V was pared by 5 bases and J by 0 bases, with 7 bases of the junction left unmatched. Germline V gene sequence: CDR1 LNHDA, CDR2 SQIVND (reference sequence). The CDR3 DNA sequence: TGTGCCAGTAGTTGGGACAGGGGCCAGTATAGCAATCAGCCCCAGCATTTT. Its protein product is CASSWDRGQYSNQPQHF.

The V gene is TRBV5-1, the J gene TRBJ2-3, with D perhaps matching TRBD2 (6 bases). The V and J ends lost 7 bases and 0 bases respectively, with 18 bases between them. The CDR3 spans 16 residues. Germline values: CDR1 SGHRS, CDR2 YFSETQ. In DNA form, the CDR3 reads TGCGCCAGCGACGGCCGTAGCGGAACTAGCACAGATACGCAGTATTTT. Translating it yields CASDGRSGTSTDTQYF.

V gene TRBV18 combines with J gene TRBJ1-4; perhaps TRBD1 as D (6 bases). The CDR3 loop spans 15 amino acids. Trimming shortened V by 4 bases and J by 8 bases, and 17 bases separated the two germline ends. From germline, CDR1 is KGHSH and CDR2 LQKENI. CDR3 amino acids: CASSLQGGSREKLFF. DNA of the CDR3: TGTGCCAGCTCACTACAAGGGGGTTCGAGGGAAAAACTGTTTTTT. Full variable domain (remainder filled in from reference TRBV18 and TRBJ1-4): NAGVMQNPRHLVRRRGQEARLRCSPMKGHSHVYWYRQLPEEGLKFMVYLQKENIIDESGMPKERFSAEFPKEGPSILRIQQVVRGDSAAYFCASSLQGGSREKLFFGSGTQLSVL.

This chain links TRBV2 with TRBJ2-2; D is unresolved. Germline V lookup: CDR1 SNHLY, CDR2 FYNNEI. CDR3 size: 11 residues. V was trimmed by 6 bases and J by 4 bases, leaving 3 bases between them. DNA for the CDR3: TGTGCCAGCAGGGGCACCGGGGAGCTGTTTTTT. The encoded protein is CASRGTGELFF.

The chain carries TRBV28 and TRBJ1-2; no reliable D call. This CDR3 comprises 12 residues. The V and J ends lost 3 bases and 5 bases respectively, with 7 bases between them. Germline CDR1 reads MDHEN; CDR2 reads SYDVKM. The CDR3 sequence: CASSLTGYGYTF. DNA of the CDR3: TGTGCCAGCAGTTTGACGGGTTATGGCTACACCTTC.

The chain uses TRBV4-3 and TRBJ2-7; 10 bases agree with TRBD2. J lost 4 bases, V lost 6 bases, and 12 bases had no gene match. The CDR3 totals 16 residues. CDR1 is LGHNA and CDR2 is YSLEER in the germline V gene. The CDR3 nucleotides are TGCGCCAGCAGTGTAGCAGCGGGGGGGCCAGCATACGAGCAGTACTTC. Translating gives CASSVAAGGPAYEQYF.

In DNA form, the CDR3 reads TGTGCCACCCGGATTTGGGGTACAGATACGCAGTATTTT. Amino acid sequence: CATRIWGTDTQYF. This chain connects TRBV27 to TRBJ2-3; no firm D call. Germline loops: CDR1 MNHEY, CDR2 SMNVEV (reference sequence). The CDR3 is 13 amino acids. V was pared by 10 bases and J by 3 bases, with 14 bases between.